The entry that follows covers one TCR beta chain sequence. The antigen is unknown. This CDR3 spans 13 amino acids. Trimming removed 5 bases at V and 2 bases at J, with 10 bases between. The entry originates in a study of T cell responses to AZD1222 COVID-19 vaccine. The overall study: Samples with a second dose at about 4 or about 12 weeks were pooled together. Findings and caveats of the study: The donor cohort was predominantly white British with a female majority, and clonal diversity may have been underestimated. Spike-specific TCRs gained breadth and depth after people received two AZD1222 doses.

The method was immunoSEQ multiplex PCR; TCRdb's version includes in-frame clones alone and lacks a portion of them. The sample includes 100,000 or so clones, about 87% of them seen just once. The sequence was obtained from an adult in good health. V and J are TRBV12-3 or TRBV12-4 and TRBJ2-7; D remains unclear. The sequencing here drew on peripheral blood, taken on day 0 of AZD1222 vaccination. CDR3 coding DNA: TGTGCCAGCAGTCGACCCCCAACCTACGAGCAGTACTTC. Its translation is CASSRPPTYEQYF.